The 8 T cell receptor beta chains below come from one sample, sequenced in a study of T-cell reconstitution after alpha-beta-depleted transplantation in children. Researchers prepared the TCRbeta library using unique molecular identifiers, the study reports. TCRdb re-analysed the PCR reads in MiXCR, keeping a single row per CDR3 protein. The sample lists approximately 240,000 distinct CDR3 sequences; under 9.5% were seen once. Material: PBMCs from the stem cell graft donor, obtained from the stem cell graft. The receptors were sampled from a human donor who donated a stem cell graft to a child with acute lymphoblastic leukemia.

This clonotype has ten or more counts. DNA for the CDR3: TGTGCCAGCAGTTTACGGGACAGAGGAAACACCATATATTTT. Protein sequence: CASSLRDRGNTIYF. The chain has TRBV27 and TRBJ1-3, with 7 bases identical to TRBD1. Germline CDR1 reads MNHEY; CDR2 reads SMNVEV (reference sequence). The V and J ends lost 2 bases and 4 bases, in that order; junction bases with no gene match: 2. CDR3 length equals 14 residues.

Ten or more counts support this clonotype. The CDR3 DNA sequence: TGTGCCAGCAGTTCACCGGACAGGGATGGAAATGAGCAGTTCTTC. Its protein is CASSSPDRDGNEQFF. The rearrangement joins TRBV12-3 or TRBV12-4 to TRBJ2-1, with 8 positions matching TRBD1. Trimming at V came to 4 bases and at J to 7 bases, leaving 9 bases not matched to a gene. The CDR3 extends over 15 amino acids.

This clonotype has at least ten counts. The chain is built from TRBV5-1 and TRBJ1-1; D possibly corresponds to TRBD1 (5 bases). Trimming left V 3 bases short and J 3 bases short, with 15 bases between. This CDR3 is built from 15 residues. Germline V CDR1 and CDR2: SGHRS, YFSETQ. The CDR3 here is CASSSYGGADTEAFF. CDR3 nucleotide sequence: TGCGCCAGCAGCTCCTACGGGGGTGCGGACACTGAAGCTTTCTTT.

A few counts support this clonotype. CDR3 in amino acids: CASSLGGPGLGAKNIQYF. CDR3 in DNA: TGTGCCAGCAGCTTAGGCGGTCCGGGTTTAGGAGCCAAAAACATTCAGTACTTC. This rearrangement joins TRBV11-2 to TRBJ2-4, with unresolved D. V dropped 1 base and J dropped 0 bases, with 16 bases sitting between them. The CDR3 is 18 residues long. Germline V gives CDR1 SGHAT, CDR2 FQNNGV. The full variable domain, completed using reference TRBV11-2 and TRBJ2-4, is EAGVAQSPRYKIIEKRQSVAFWCNPISGHATLYWYQQILGQGPKLLIQFQNNGVVDDSQLPKDRFSAERLKGVDSTLKIQPAKLEDSAVYLCASSLGGPGLGAKNIQYFGAGTRLSVL.

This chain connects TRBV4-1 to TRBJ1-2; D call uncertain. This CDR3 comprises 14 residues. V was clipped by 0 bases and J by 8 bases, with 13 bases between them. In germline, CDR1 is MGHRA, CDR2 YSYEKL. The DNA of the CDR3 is TGCGCCAGCAGCCAAGACTCCACCCTGGGAGGCTACACCTTC. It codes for CASSQDSTLGGYTF.

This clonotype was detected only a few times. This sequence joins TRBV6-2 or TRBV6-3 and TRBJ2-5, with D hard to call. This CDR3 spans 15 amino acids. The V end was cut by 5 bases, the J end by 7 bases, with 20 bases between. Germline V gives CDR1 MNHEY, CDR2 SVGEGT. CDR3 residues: CASSQLRATSGTQYF. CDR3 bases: TGTGCCAGCAGTCAATTAAGGGCCACCTCGGGGACCCAGTACTTC.

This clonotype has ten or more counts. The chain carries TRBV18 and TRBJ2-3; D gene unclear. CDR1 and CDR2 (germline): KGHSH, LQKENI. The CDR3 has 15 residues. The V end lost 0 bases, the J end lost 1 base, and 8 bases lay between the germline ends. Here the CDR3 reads CASSPPLAGTDTQYF. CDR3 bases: TGTGCCAGCTCACCACCCCTCGCTGGCACAGATACGCAGTATTTT.

The CDR3 coding sequence is TGTGCCATCAGTTCCGGTCGAGCTACTAGCGGGGTTTGGGAGACCCAGTACTTC. Its protein product is CAISSGRATSGVWETQYF. The J gene is TRBJ2-5, the V gene TRBV10-3; TRBD2 aligns across 10 bases. This CDR3 has 18 residues. The germline CDR1 and CDR2 sequences are ENHRY and SYGVKD. Losses at the gene ends were 5 bases for V and 5 bases for J; bases not matched to a gene: 17.